This T cell receptor (beta chain) was retrieved from a study of blood T cell repertoires in COVID-19. About the research overall: Researchers got acute and convalescent COVID-19 samples from the United States, Italy and Spain. T cells, B-cell-depleted T cells, or PBMCs supplied cDNA or gDNA.

The data were produced by immunoSEQ multiplex PCR, yet TCRdb's version contains in-frame clones alone and is incomplete. The data contain fewer than 350,000 clones, under 95% of them seen just once; the ten biggest clones take up approximately 2.4%. CDR3 length: 15 amino acids. The ends were cut back, 6 bases at V and 0 bases at J, with 12 bases in the middle. Per the germline V gene, CDR1 is SNHLY and CDR2 is FYNNEI. This TCR was recovered from a woman aged 40 to 50 with acute COVID-19. The sequenced material came from PBMCs or T cells enriched from blood (not recorded which). The gene calls are TRBV2 and TRBJ2-4, with D perhaps matching TRBD1 (5 bases). Written as DNA, the CDR3 is TGTGCCAGCAGCCCAGGGTTTTTAGCCAAAAACATTCAGTACTTC. This codes for CASSPGFLAKNIQYF.